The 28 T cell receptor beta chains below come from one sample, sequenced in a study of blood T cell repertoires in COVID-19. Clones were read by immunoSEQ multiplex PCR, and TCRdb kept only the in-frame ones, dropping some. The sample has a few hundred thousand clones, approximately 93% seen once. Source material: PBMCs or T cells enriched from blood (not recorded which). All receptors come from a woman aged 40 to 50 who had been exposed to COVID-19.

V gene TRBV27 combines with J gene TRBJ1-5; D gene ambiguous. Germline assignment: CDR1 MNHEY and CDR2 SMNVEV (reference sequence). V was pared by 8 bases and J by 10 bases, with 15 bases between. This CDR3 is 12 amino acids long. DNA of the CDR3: TGTGCCAGCCTGGACTGGGCAACCCCCCAGCATTTT. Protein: CASLDWATPQHF.

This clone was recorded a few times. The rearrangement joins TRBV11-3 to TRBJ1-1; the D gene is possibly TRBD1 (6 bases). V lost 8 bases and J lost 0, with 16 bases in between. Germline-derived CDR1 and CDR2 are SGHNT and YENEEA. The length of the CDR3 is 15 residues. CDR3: CASLPRTGMNTEAFF. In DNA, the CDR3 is TGTGCCAGCTTACCTCGAACAGGGATGAACACTGAAGCTTTCTTT.

In DNA, the CDR3 is TGTGCCAGCAGCCCCCGTAGAATAGACAGGGGTGGCTACAATGAGCAGTTCTTC. Translating gives CASSPRRIDRGGYNEQFF. The chain is built from TRBV9 and TRBJ2-1; 8 nucleotides match TRBD1. V gave up 4 bases and J gave up 3 bases; unmatched junction bases: 15. Germline V gives CDR1 SGDLS, CDR2 YYNGEE. CDR3 size: 18 residues. Together with reference TRBV9 and TRBJ2-1, the CDR3 gives the full variable domain: DSGVTQTPKHLITATGQRVTLRCSPRSGDLSVYWYQQSLDQGLQFLIQYYNGEERAKGNILERFSAQQFPDLHSELNLSSLELGDSALYFCASSPRRIDRGGYNEQFFGPGTRLTVL.

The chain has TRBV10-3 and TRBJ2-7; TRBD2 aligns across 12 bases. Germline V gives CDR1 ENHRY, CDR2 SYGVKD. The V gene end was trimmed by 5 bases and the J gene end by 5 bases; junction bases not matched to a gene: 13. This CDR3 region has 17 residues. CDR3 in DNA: TGTGCCATCAGTCAAGGGTCTAGCGGGGGGGCCAGTGACGAGCAGTACTTC. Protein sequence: CAISQGSSGGASDEQYF.

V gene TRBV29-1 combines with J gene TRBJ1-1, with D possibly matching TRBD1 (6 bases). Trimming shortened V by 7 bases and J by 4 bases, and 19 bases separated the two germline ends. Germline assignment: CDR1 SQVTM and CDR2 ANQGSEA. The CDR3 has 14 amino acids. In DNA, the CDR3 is TGCAGCGGGGTCGGGGGGCGTGGGAGCACTGAAGCTTTCTTT. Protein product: CSGVGGRGSTEAFF.

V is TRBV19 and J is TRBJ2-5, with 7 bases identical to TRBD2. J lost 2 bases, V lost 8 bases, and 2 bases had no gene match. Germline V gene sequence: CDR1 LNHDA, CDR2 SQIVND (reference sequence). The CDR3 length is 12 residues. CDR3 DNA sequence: TGTGCCAGTCGAGCGGGGCAAGAGACCCAGTACTTC. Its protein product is CASRAGQETQYF.

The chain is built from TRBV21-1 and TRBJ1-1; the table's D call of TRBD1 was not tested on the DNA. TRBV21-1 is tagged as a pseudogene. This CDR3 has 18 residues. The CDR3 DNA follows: TGTGCCAGCAGCTTTCATTCCGGGACAGGGGGTTTGAACACTGAAGCTTTCTTT. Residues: CASSFHSGTGGLNTEAFF.

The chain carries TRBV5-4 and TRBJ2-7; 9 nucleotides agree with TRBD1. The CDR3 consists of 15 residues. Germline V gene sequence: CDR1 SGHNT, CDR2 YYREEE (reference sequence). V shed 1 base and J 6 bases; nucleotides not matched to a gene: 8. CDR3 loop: CASSLRDRAFGEQYF. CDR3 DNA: TGTGCCAGCAGCTTGAGGGACAGGGCCTTTGGCGAGCAGTACTTC.

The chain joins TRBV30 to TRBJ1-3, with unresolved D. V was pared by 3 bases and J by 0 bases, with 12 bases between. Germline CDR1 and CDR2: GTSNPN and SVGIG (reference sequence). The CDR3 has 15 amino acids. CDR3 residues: CAWSFRHSSGNTIYF. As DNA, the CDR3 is TGTGCCTGGAGCTTTAGACACTCCTCTGGAAACACCATATATTTT.

The CDR3 region is CASSHTSPGQGKETQYF. The DNA for the CDR3 is TGTGCCAGCAGCCACACAAGCCCGGGACAGGGGAAAGAGACCCAGTACTTC. The J gene is TRBJ2-5, the V gene TRBV21-1; the D call in the table, TRBD1, was not verified against the DNA. TRBV21-1 is assigned pseudogene status. The CDR3 runs 17 residues.

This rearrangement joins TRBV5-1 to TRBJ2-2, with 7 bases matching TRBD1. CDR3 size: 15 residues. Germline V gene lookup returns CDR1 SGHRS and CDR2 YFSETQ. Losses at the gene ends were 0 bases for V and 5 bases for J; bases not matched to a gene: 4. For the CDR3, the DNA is TGCGCCAGCAGCTTGGGACAGGGTATGACCGGGGAGCTGTTTTTT. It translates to CASSLGQGMTGELFF.

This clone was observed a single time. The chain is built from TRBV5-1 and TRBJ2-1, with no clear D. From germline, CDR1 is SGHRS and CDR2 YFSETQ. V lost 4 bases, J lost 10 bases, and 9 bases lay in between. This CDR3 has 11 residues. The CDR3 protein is CASSRTAEQFF. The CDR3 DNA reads TGCGCCAGCAGCCGAACAGCCGAGCAGTTCTTC.

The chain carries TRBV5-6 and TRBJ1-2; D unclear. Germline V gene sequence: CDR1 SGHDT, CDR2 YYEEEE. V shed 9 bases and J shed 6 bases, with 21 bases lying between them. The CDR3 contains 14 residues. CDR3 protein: CATHKGRGFDGYTF. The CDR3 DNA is TGTGCCACCCATAAGGGCAGAGGGTTTGATGGCTACACCTTC.

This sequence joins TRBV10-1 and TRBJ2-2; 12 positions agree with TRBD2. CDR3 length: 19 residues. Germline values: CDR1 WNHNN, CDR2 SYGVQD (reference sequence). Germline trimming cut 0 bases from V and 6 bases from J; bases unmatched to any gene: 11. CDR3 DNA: TGCGCCAGCAGTGAGTCCGGACTAGCGGGAATTAAAAGAGCCGGGGAGCTGTTTTTT. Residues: CASSESGLAGIKRAGELFF.

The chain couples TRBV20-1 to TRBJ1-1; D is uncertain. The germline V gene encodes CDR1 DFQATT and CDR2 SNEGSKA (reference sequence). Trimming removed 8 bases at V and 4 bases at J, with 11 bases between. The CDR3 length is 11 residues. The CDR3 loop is CSPKSGTEAFF. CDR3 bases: TGCAGTCCAAAATCGGGCACTGAAGCTTTCTTT.

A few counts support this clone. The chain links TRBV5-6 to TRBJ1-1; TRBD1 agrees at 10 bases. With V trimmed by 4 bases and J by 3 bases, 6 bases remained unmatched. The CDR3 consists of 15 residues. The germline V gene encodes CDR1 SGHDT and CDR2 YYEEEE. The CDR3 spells CASSQTGGWDTEAFF. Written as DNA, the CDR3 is TGTGCCAGCAGCCAGACAGGGGGCTGGGACACTGAAGCTTTCTTT.

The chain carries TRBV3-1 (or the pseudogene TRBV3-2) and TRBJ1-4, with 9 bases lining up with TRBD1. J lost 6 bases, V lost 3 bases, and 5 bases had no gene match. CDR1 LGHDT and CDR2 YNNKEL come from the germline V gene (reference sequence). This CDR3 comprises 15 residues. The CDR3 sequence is CASSQYRGQYEKLFF. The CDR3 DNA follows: TGTGCCAGCAGCCAGTACAGGGGGCAGTATGAAAAACTGTTTTTT.

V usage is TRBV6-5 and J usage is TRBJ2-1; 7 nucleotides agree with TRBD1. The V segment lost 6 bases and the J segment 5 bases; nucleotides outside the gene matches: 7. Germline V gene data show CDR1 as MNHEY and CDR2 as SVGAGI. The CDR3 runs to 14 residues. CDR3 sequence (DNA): TGTGCCAGCAGCCGTGGGACAGCCAACAATGAGCAGTTCTTC. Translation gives CASSRGTANNEQFF.

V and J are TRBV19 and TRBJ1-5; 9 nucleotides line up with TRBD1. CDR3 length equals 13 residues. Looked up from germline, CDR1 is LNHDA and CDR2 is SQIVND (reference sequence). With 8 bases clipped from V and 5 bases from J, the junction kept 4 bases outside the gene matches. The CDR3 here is CASSDRGDQPQHF. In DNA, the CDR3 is TGTGCCAGTTCGGACAGGGGAGATCAGCCCCAGCATTTT. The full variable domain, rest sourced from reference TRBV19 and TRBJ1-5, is DGGITQSPKYLFRKEGQNVTLSCEQNLNHDAMYWYRQDPGQGLRLIYYSQIVNDFQKGDIAEGYSVSREKKESFPLTVTSAQKNPTAFYLCASSDRGDQPQHFGDGTRLSIL.

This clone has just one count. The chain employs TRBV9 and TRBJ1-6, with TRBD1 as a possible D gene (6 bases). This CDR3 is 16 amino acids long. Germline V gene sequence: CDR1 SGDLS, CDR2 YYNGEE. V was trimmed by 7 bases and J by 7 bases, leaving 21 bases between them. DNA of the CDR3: TGTGCCAGCGCGACTGGGGGGGCGCGGCAGAATTCACCCCTCCACTTT. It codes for CASATGGARQNSPLHF. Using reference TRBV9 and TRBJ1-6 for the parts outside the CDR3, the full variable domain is DSGVTQTPKHLITATGQRVTLRCSPRSGDLSVYWYQQSLDQGLQFLIQYYNGEERAKGNILERFSAQQFPDLHSELNLSSLELGDSALYFCASATGGARQNSPLHFGNGTRLTVT.

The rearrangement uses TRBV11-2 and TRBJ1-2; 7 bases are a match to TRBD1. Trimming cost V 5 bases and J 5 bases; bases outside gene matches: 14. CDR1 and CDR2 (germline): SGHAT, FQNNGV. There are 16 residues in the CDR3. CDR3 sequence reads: CASSPSTGTSSYGYTF. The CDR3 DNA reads TGTGCCAGCAGCCCGTCGACAGGGACCTCTTCGTATGGCTACACCTTC.

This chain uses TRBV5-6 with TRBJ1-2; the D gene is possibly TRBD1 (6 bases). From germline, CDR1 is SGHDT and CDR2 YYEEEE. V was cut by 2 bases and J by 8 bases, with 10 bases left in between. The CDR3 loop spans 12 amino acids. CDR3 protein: CASSFTGTGYTF. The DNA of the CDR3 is TGTGCCAGCAGCTTTACAGGGACCGGCTACACCTTC.

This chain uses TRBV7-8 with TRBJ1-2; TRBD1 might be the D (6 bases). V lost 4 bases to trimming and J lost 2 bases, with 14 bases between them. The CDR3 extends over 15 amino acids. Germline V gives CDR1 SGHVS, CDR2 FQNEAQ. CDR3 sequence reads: CASSSPGHGNYGYTF. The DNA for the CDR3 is TGTGCCAGCAGCTCGCCGGGACACGGGAACTATGGCTACACCTTC.

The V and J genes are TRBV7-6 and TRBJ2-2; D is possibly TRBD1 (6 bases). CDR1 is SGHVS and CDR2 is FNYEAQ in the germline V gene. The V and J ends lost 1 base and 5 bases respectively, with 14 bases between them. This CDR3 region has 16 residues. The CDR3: CASSLEARGGTGELFF. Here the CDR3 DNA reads TGTGCCAGCAGCTTAGAGGCCAGGGGTGGAACCGGGGAGCTGTTTTTT.

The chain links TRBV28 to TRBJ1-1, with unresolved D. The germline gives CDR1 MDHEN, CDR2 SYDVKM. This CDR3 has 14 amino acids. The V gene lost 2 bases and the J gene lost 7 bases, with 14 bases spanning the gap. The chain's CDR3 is CASSLGGPRGEAFF. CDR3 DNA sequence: TGTGCCAGCAGTTTAGGAGGTCCCCGGGGTGAAGCTTTCTTT.

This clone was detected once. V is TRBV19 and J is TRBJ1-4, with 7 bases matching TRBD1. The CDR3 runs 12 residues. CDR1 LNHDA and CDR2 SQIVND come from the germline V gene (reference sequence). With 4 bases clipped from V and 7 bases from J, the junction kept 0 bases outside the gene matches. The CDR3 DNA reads TGTGCCAGTAGTAACAGGGGTGAAAAACTGTTTTTT. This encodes CASSNRGEKLFF.

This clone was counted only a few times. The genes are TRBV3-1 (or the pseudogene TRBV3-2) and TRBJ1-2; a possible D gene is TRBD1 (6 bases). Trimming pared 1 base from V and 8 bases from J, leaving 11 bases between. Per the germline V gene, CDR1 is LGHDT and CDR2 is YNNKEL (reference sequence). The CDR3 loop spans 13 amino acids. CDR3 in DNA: TGTGCCAGCAGCCAAGCGCAGGGGAGCGGCTACACCTTC. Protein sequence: CASSQAQGSGYTF.

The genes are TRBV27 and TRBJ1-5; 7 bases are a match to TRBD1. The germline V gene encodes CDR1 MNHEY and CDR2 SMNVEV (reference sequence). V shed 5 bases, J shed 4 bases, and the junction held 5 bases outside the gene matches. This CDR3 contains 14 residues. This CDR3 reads CASSPTGRNQPQHF. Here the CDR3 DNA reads TGTGCCAGCAGTCCGACAGGGCGGAATCAGCCCCAGCATTTT.